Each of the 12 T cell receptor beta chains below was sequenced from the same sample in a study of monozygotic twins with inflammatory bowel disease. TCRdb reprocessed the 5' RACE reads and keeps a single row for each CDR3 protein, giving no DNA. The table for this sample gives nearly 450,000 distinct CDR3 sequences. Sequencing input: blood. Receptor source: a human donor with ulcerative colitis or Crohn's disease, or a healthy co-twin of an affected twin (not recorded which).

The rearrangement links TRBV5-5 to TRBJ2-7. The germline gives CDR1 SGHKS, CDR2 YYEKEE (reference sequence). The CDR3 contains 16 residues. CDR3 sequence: CASSLSTILGTYEQYF.

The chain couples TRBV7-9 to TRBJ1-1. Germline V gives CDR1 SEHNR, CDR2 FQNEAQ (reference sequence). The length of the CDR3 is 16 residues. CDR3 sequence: CASSSQGPQMNTEAFF.

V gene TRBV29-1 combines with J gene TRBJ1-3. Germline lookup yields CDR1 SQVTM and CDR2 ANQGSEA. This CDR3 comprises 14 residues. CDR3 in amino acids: CSVLGGDSGNTIYF.

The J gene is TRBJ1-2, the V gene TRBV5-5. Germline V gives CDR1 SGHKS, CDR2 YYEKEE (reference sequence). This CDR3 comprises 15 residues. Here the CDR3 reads CASTGGRAPNYGYTF.

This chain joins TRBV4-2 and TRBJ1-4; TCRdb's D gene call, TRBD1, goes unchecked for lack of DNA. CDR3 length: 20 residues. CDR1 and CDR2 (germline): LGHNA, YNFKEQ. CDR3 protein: CASSRPRGRTGVESNEKLFF.

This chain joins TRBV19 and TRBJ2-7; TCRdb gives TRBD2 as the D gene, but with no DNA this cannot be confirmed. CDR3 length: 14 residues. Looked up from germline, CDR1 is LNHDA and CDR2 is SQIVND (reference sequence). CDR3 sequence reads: CASSPGLAGSEQYF.

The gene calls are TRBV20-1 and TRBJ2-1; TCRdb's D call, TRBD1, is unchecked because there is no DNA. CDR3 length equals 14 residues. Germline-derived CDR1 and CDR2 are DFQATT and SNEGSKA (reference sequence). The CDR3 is CSARGDSSYNEQFF.

CDR3 loop: CASSFSGQSYNEQFF. The chain carries TRBV7-2 and TRBJ2-1. The germline gives CDR1 SGHTA, CDR2 FQGNSA. The CDR3 contains 15 residues. The full variable domain, its missing parts supplied by reference TRBV7-2 and TRBJ2-1, is GAGVSQSPSNKVTEKGKDVELRCDPISGHTALYWYRQSLGQGLEFLIYFQGNSAPDKSGLPSDRFSAERTGGSVSTLTIQRTQQEDSAVYLCASSFSGQSYNEQFFGPGTRLTVL.

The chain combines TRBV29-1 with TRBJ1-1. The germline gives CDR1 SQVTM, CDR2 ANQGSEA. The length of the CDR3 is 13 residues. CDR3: CSASGGPNTEAFF.

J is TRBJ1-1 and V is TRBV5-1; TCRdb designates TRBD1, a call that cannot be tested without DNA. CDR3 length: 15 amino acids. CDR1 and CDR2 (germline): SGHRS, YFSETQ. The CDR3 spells CASSFRGQENTEAFF.

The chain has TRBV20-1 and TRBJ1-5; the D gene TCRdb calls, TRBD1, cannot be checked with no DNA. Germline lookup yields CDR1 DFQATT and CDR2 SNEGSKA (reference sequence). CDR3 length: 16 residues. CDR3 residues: CSARDRGRVDNQPQHF.

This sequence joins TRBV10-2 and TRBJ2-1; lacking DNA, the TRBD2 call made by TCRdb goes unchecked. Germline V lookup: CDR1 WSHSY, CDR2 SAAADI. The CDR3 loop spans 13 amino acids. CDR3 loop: CASTRTGSNEQFF.